This T cell receptor (beta chain) was observed in a study of T cells in tuberculosis. Sorting used thawed, overnight-rested PBMC stained with anti-CD3, a viability dye and GMM-loaded CD1B tetramer. The lipid loaded on the CD1B tetramers was C32 glucose monomycolate from Rhodococcus equi. Notes on this clone: The sample has other DNA sequences that encode this CDR3 too.

Method: immunoSEQ multiplex PCR; TCRdb's copy keeps in-frame clones and lacks some. In the table there are 55,000 to 65,000 clones, 80% to 85% of which are singletons. Sequencing was carried out using CD1b-GMM tetramer-negative cells sorted from PBMCs. The clonotype originates from an adult woman with latent tuberculosis.

The CDR3 DNA is TGTGCTAGTGGTCTAGAGAACTATGGCTACACCTTC. Translating gives CASGLENYGYTF. This sequence joins TRBV12-5 and TRBJ1-2; D is ambiguous. Germline V gene lookup returns CDR1 LGHNT and CDR2 FRNRAP. Trimming took 5 bases from V and 2 from J, leaving 6 bases between them. This CDR3 has 12 residues.